This T cell receptor beta chain was obtained from a study of blood T cells in healthy people across ages. Then a second PCR, running roughly 7 to 11 cycles, was carried out with a sample-barcoded 5' primer and a J-beta primer mix. TCRdb itself ran the 5' RACE reads through MiXCR, one entry per CDR3 protein. The sample has around 990,000 distinct CDR3 sequences, under 40% seen once. Study-wide results and limits: Getting older went along with TCR beta diversity per million T cells dropping roughly linearly. Both naive CD4+ cell counts and diversity were greater in long-lived donors than in aged donors.

This clonotype was seen a handful of times. What it binds is unknown. V lost 6 bases and J lost 0; bases outside the gene matches: 7. The CDR3 has 17 residues. This clonotype was sampled from a man aged 18 to 35 in good health. This chain connects TRBV12-3 or TRBV12-4 to TRBJ1-5; TRBD1 agrees at 11 bases. The source material was blood. CDR3 nucleotide sequence: TGTGCCAGCAGCCCCGGGACAGGGGGTTTTAGCAATCAGCCCCAGCATTTT. This translates into CASSPGTGGFSNQPQHF.